The 5 T cell receptor beta chains presented below share a single source sample, sequenced in a study of neurological immune-mediated disorders. Using its own MiXCR run on the 5' RACE reads, TCRdb lists one record per CDR3 protein. The sample lists 50,000 to 55,000 distinct CDR3 sequences; 9% to 12% were seen once. Sequenced sample: PBMCs. Receptors originate from a man aged 65-85 years with HTLV-1-associated myelopathy (HAM/TSP).

This clonotype was seen many times. The chain employs TRBV27 and TRBJ2-2, with TRBD1 matching 9 bases. Trimming at V came to 3 bases and at J to 4 bases, leaving 6 bases not matched to a gene. This CDR3 is built from 16 residues. The V gene's germline CDR1 is MNHEY and CDR2 SMNVEV (reference sequence). The CDR3 region has the DNA TGTGCCAGCAGTTTCCCCGGGACAGGGAGCACCGGGGAGCTGTTTTTT. It encodes CASSFPGTGSTGELFF.

This clonotype has ten or more counts. The chain links TRBV6-6 to TRBJ2-3, with 11 positions matching TRBD2. CDR1 and CDR2 (germline): MNHNY, SVGAGI (reference sequence). V lost 6 bases, J lost 3 bases, and 5 bases stayed unmatched. This CDR3 region has 15 residues. As DNA, the CDR3 is TGTGCCAGCAGAGACGGGACTAGCGGTACAGATACGCAGTATTTT. Its protein is CASRDGTSGTDTQYF.

This clonotype was recorded at least ten times. V gene TRBV6-1 combines with J gene TRBJ1-5, with D possibly being TRBD1 (5 bases). CDR1 MNHNS and CDR2 SASEGT come from the germline V gene. This CDR3 region has 13 residues. Trimming stripped 6 bases from V and 5 bases from J, with 11 bases between. The CDR3 here is CASRYGGDQPQHF. The CDR3 DNA reads TGTGCCAGCAGATATGGGGGAGATCAGCCCCAGCATTTT.

Concerning this clonotype: This likely comes from a read error, as the CDR3 has no conserved phenylalanine or tryptophan at its end. The limits of the CDR3 on the DNA are not certain, so only TCRdb's listed CDR3 is given. The genes are TRBV24-1 and TRBJ2-7; the DNA was not used to check the table's D call, TRBD2. The CDR3 length is 12 residues, termini included. The germline V gene has CDR1 KGHDR and CDR2 SFDVKD. CDR3 protein: CATRGRVQEQHL.

This chain connects TRBV15 to TRBJ1-3, with a tentative D call TRBD1 (5 bases). Germline V gene sequence: CDR1 LNHNV, CDR2 YYDKDF (reference sequence). The germline V and J ends were trimmed by 1 base and 4 bases, with 11 bases remaining between them. The CDR3 is 15 amino acids. The CDR3 DNA is TGTGCCACCAGCAGAGGGGGGGATGGAGGAAACACCATATATTTT. Translation: CATSRGGDGGNTIYF. Full variable domain (outside the CDR3, taken from reference TRBV15 and TRBJ1-3): DAMVIQNPRYQVTQFGKPVTLSCSQTLNHNVMYWYQQKSSQAPKLLFHYYDKDFNNEADTPDNFQSRRPNTSFCFLDIRSPGLGDTAMYLCATSRGGDGGNTIYFGEGSWLTVV.